The clone carrying this T cell receptor (beta chain) was counted once. V lost 6 bases, J lost 3 bases, and 12 bases lay in between. The CDR3 has 13 amino acids. Per germline, CDR1 DFQATT and CDR2 SNEGSKA (reference sequence). The data originate from a study of CD8+CD57+ T cells in acquired aplastic anemia. Study in general: Sorted CD4+ and CD8+ cells yielded around 3.2 ug of DNA on average.

Patients chosen for sequencing had shown CD8+CD57+ cell expansion by flow cytometry. Using genomic DNA as the template, TCR beta VDJ and CDR3 profiling was carried out. TCRdb reprocessed the reads via MiXCR and lists one record per CDR3 protein. Among about 150,000 distinct CDR3 sequences, about 52% were seen once, and the ten largest hold over 9.5%. V and J are TRBV20-1 and TRBJ1-5; D unresolved. The TCR comes from a human donor with aplastic anemia. Source material: sorted CD4+, CD8+, or CD8+CD57+ T cells (not recorded which) from PBMCs. Here the CDR3 DNA reads TGCAGTGCAACCGACGGTGACAATCAGCCCCAGCATTTT. It yields the protein CSATDGDNQPQHF.